This T cell receptor (beta chain) was documented in a study of response to subunit inactivated influenza vaccine. Germline CDR1 reads SEHNR; CDR2 reads FQNEAQ (reference sequence). This CDR3 region has 12 residues. V lost 2 bases to trimming and J lost 5 bases, with 7 bases between them. Study-wide points: The authors offered the suggestion that each seasonal influenza vaccination recruits few new T cells.

Of note for this clonotype: The antigen is not known.

In TCRdb, the RT-PCR reads were re-called with MiXCR into one record per CDR3 protein. The repertoire holds fewer than 700,000 distinct CDR3 sequences, with roughly 13% as singletons. The chain employs TRBV7-9 and TRBJ2-7; no reliable D call. The clonotype was recovered from a man aged 50-59 years who received an inactivated influenza vaccine. Sequenced here: PBMCs from blood, sampled about 40 days after vaccination. CDR3 bases: TGTGCCAGCAGCTTACTCAGCCACGAGCAGTACTTC. Protein sequence: CASSLLSHEQYF.